This TCR beta chain was retrieved from a study of cytomegalovirus exposure and HLA in healthy donors. Study-level results: The study carried out a later analysis of TCR beta sequences. It associated around 17,000 of them with specific HLA alleles at a false discovery rate of 0.05.

Both 60 Vbeta primers and 13 Jbeta primers went into the PCR. The method was immunoSEQ multiplex PCR; TCRdb's version includes in-frame clones alone and lacks a portion of them. The sample holds over 70,000 clones; around 70% are singletons and the top ten take around 7.6%. With respect to this clone: The antigen remains undetermined.

This clonotype was obtained from a man aged 40-55 years in good health and CMV-seropositive. The specimen was PBMCs.

The DNA of the CDR3 is TGTGCCAGCAGCTTAGGATCACAGGGGAATAATTCACCCCTCCACTTT. Protein product: CASSLGSQGNNSPLHF. The chain recombines TRBV7-6 with TRBJ1-6; 7 bases map to TRBD1. The CDR3 length is 16 residues. The V gene's germline CDR1 is SGHVS and CDR2 FNYEAQ. V lost 1 base and J lost 5; bases outside the gene matches: 5.